This T cell receptor (beta chain) derives from a study of blood T cell repertoires in COVID-19. The CDR3 is 16 amino acids. Germline V gene lookup returns CDR1 MDHEN and CDR2 SYDVKM. The V gene lost 2 bases and the J gene lost 5 bases, with 16 bases spanning the gap. Living in about two dozen US areas, the participants were between about 18 and 90 years of age. Symptom resolution, clearance, or two negative PCRs marked the recovered donors of Cohort 3. Methods used by the authors: Nucleated cell counts were estimated from reference gene primer amplification. The repertoire was sequenced with immunoSEQ multiplex PCR; TCRdb's copy has only in-frame clones and lacks some. The DNA was the basis for D and trimming; V, J and clone size are from that table. The profile shows hundreds of thousands of clones, roughly 90% of them singletons.

The origin of this receptor is a woman aged 40 to 50 who had recovered from COVID-19. The rearrangement uses TRBV28 and TRBJ1-5; the D is unclear. Sequenced input: PBMCs or T cells enriched from blood (not recorded which). The DNA of the CDR3 is TGTGCCAGCAGTTTACCAGCCAAGGTGGGCGATCAGCCCCAGCATTTT. Protein sequence: CASSLPAKVGDQPQHF.